Following are 29 T cell receptor beta chains from one sample sequenced in a study of T cell responses to AZD1222 COVID-19 vaccine. Here immunoSEQ multiplex PCR was the method, and the copy in TCRdb shows in-frame clones only, minus some. The data hold fewer than 90,000 clones, with just over 90% observed a single time. Here the sequenced sample was peripheral blood, taken 28 days after the second AZD1222 dose. These receptors originate from an adult who received the AZD1222 COVID-19 vaccine.

The gene calls are TRBV7-2 and TRBJ1-2; 7 nucleotides match TRBD1. V lost 6 bases, J lost 3 bases, and 4 bases stayed unmatched. This CDR3 has 13 residues. Per the germline V gene, CDR1 is SGHTA and CDR2 is FQGNSA. CDR3 sequence (DNA): TGTGCCAGCAGTAAAGGGGGCGACTATGGCTACACCTTC. Amino acids: CASSKGGDYGYTF.

This sequence joins TRBV5-1 and TRBJ1-5; 9 positions match TRBD1. Trimming cost V 1 base and J 7 bases; bases outside gene matches: 3. The CDR3 totals 14 residues. Germline CDR1 SGHRS, CDR2 YFSETQ. CDR3 bases: TGCGCCAGCAGCTTGCGACAGGGGGGACAGCCCCAGCATTTT. Translation gives CASSLRQGGQPQHF. The variable domain in full, completed from reference TRBV5-1 and TRBJ1-5, reads KAGVTQTPRYLIKTRGQQVTLSCSPISGHRSVSWYQQTPGQGLQFLFEYFSETQRNKGNFPGRFSGRQFSNSRSEMNVSTLELGDSALYLCASSLRQGGQPQHFGDGTRLSIL.

This chain links TRBV5-4 with TRBJ1-1, with D hard to call. Looked up from germline, CDR1 is SGHNT and CDR2 is YYREEE (reference sequence). V lost 4 bases and J lost 1, with 14 bases in between. The CDR3 spans 15 residues. The CDR3 loop reads CASSEAQDGNTEAFF. CDR3 DNA sequence: TGTGCCAGCAGCGAGGCGCAGGACGGGAACACTGAAGCTTTCTTT.

V is TRBV4-1 and J is TRBJ2-1; D may be TRBD1 (6 bases). The CDR3 runs to 18 residues. Germline CDR1 MGHRA, CDR2 YSYEKL. V shed 1 base and J shed 5 bases, with 21 bases lying between them. The DNA for the CDR3 is TGCGCCAGCAGCCAAGGCCCCGTTCGGCCCAAGGGGGACAATGAGCAGTTCTTC. Translated: CASSQGPVRPKGDNEQFF.

V usage is TRBV19 and J usage is TRBJ2-1, with 12 bases identical to TRBD1. The length of the CDR3 is 15 residues. V shed 7 bases, J shed 8 bases, and the junction held 9 bases outside the gene matches. The germline CDR1 and CDR2 sequences are LNHDA and SQIVND (reference sequence). The CDR3, as DNA: TGTGCCAGTACACCATGGGACAGGGGGCAGGATGAGCAGTTCTTC. Its protein is CASTPWDRGQDEQFF.

The V and J genes are TRBV5-1 and TRBJ2-7, with D uncertain. The V and J ends lost 3 bases and 3 bases respectively, with 4 bases between them. This CDR3 has 11 residues. In germline, CDR1 is SGHRS, CDR2 YFSETQ. The CDR3 sequence: CASSSLYEQYF. The CDR3 region has the DNA TGCGCCAGCAGCTCGCTCTACGAGCAGTACTTC.

The chain uses TRBV11-2 and TRBJ1-2, with D tentatively TRBD1 (5 bases). CDR1 and CDR2 (germline): SGHAT, FQNNGV. This CDR3 contains 14 residues. V lost 0 bases to trimming and J lost 6 bases, with 11 bases between them. The CDR3 nucleotides read TGTGCCAGCAGCTTAGACTCGCGGGGGGATGGCTACACCTTC. It encodes CASSLDSRGDGYTF.

J is TRBJ1-4 and V is TRBV30; D may be TRBD1 (5 bases). Germline V CDR1 and CDR2: GTSNPN, SVGIG (reference sequence). With 3 bases removed from V and 8 bases from J, the gap between germline ends came to 16 bases. The CDR3 is made up of 14 amino acids. As DNA, the CDR3 is TGTGCCTGGAGCCAGGGATCGGTTGGAGAAAAACTGTTTTTT. Residues: CAWSQGSVGEKLFF.

The chain recombines TRBV7-9 with TRBJ1-5, with TRBD1 identical over 9 bases. There are 14 residues in the CDR3. Trimming removed 4 bases from V and 4 bases from J; junction bases left unmatched: 2. CDR1 and CDR2 from the germline V gene are SEHNR and FQNEAQ (reference sequence). The CDR3 loop is CASSSGTGNQPQHF. The CDR3 nucleotides are TGTGCCAGCAGCTCCGGGACAGGGAATCAGCCCCAGCATTTT. Based on the CDR3 plus reference TRBV7-9 and TRBJ1-5, the full variable domain is DTGVSQNPRHKITKRGQNVTFRCDPISEHNRLYWYRQTLGQGPEFLTYFQNEAQLEKSRLLSDRFSAERPKGSFSTLEIQRTEQGDSAMYLCASSSGTGNQPQHFGDGTRLSIL.

This chain uses TRBV2 with TRBJ1-4; D is undetermined. This CDR3 is 14 amino acids long. Germline V gene sequence: CDR1 SNHLY, CDR2 FYNNEI. Trimming cost V 6 bases and J 8 bases, with 16 bases left between them. CDR3 loop: CASSLMGMGEKLFF. Here the CDR3 DNA reads TGTGCCAGCAGCCTTATGGGGATGGGGGAAAAACTGTTTTTT. The full variable domain, rest sourced from reference TRBV2 and TRBJ1-4, is EPEVTQTPSHQVTQMGQEVILRCVPISNHLYFYWYRQILGQKVEFLVSFYNNEISEKSEIFDDQFSVERPDGSNFTLKIRSTKLEDSAMYFCASSLMGMGEKLFFGSGTQLSVL.

This sequence joins TRBV2 and TRBJ1-1; unclear D gene. Germline V lookup: CDR1 SNHLY, CDR2 FYNNEI. V was shortened by 3 bases and J by 7 bases, with 6 bases between the two germline ends. The CDR3 has 11 residues. Here the CDR3 reads CASSEYGEAFF. The CDR3 DNA is TGTGCCAGCAGTGAGTACGGTGAAGCTTTCTTT.

The rearrangement uses TRBV27 and TRBJ2-5; D gene ambiguous. Germline V gene data show CDR1 as MNHEY and CDR2 as SMNVEV (reference sequence). Trimming took off 6 bases at V and 2 bases at J, with 10 bases between the two ends. CDR3 length equals 13 residues. CDR3 residues: CASRSLPQETQYF. CDR3 nucleotide sequence: TGTGCCAGCAGAAGTTTGCCACAAGAGACCCAGTACTTC.

The CDR3 protein is CASSYSITGVANEKLFF. The CDR3 DNA reads as TGTGCCAGCAGTTACTCGATCACAGGGGTGGCTAATGAAAAACTGTTTTTT. The chain links TRBV6-2 or TRBV6-3 to TRBJ1-4, with 7 bases fitting TRBD1. The CDR3 has 17 amino acids. Germline values: CDR1 MNHEY, CDR2 SVGEGT. The trim removed 0 bases at V and 3 bases at J, leaving 7 bases unmatched.

V and J are TRBV30 and TRBJ2-1, with D perhaps given as TRBD1 or TRBD2 (5 bases each). Germline CDR1 reads GTSNPN; CDR2 reads SVGIG (reference sequence). V was trimmed by 0 bases and J by 5 bases, leaving 8 bases between them. The CDR3 contains 13 residues. CDR3 in DNA: TGTGCCTGGAGTGTGAAGGGACACAATGAGCAGTTCTTC. Its protein product is CAWSVKGHNEQFF.

The count of this clone is one. J is TRBJ2-2 and V is TRBV9; D unclear. The CDR3 length is 15 residues. Trimming shortened V by 2 bases and J by 1 base, and 9 bases separated the two germline ends. Germline V lookup: CDR1 SGDLS, CDR2 YYNGEE. The CDR3 here is CASSVQGMNTGELFF. The CDR3 nucleotides are TGTGCCAGCAGCGTCCAAGGAATGAACACCGGGGAGCTGTTTTTT.

This clone was seen more than once but under ten times. The genes are TRBV29-1 and TRBJ2-5; 12 bases match TRBD2. CDR1 is SQVTM, CDR2 ANQGSEA, per germline. The CDR3 contains 15 residues. J lost 2 bases, V lost 6 bases, and 7 bases had no gene match. CDR3 sequence (DNA): TGCAGCGTAAAAGGACTAGCGGGGAGACAAGAGACCCAGTACTTC. Residues: CSVKGLAGRQETQYF. The entire variable domain, with the rest obtained from reference TRBV29-1 and TRBJ2-5, is as follows: SAVISQKPSRDICQRGTSLTIQCQVDSQVTMMFWYRQQPGQSLTLIATANQGSEATYESGFVIDKFPISRPNLTFSTLTVSNMSPEDSSIYLCSVKGLAGRQETQYFGPGTRLLVL.

This clone was seen just once. The chain employs TRBV19 and TRBJ2-7; TRBD2 agrees at 8 bases. Trimming took 3 bases from V and 2 from J; bases not matched to a gene: 3. This CDR3 comprises 14 residues. Germline CDR1 is LNHDA and CDR2 is SQIVND (reference sequence). The CDR3 DNA reads TGTGCCAGTAGTATGGTAGCGGGGCCCTACGAGCAGTACTTC. The encoded protein is CASSMVAGPYEQYF.

V usage is TRBV18 and J usage is TRBJ1-1; the D is unclear. With 3 bases removed from V and 1 base from J, the gap between germline ends came to 6 bases. This CDR3 is built from 13 residues. CDR1 is KGHSH, CDR2 LQKENI, per germline. The chain's CDR3 is CASSPDPNTEAFF. CDR3 nucleotide sequence: TGTGCCAGCTCACCCGACCCGAACACTGAAGCTTTCTTT.

The rearrangement joins TRBV6-4 to TRBJ2-7; TRBD1 matches 10 bases. CDR1 MRHNA and CDR2 SNTAGT come from the germline V gene. V dropped 3 bases and J dropped 0; count of bases not matched to a gene: 2. The CDR3 covers 15 residues. The CDR3 DNA is TGTGCCAGCAGTGAAAGGACAGGGGGCTCCTACGAGCAGTACTTC. Translation: CASSERTGGSYEQYF.

For the CDR3, the DNA is TGTGCCTGGAGTTGGAGAGAGCACCGTCGAGCTTTCTTT. It encodes CAWSWREHRRAFF. The chain carries TRBV30 and TRBJ1-1, with D unresolved. The CDR3 is 13 residues long. In germline, CDR1 is GTSNPN, CDR2 SVGIG (reference sequence). The V gene lost 2 bases and the J gene lost 10 bases, with 17 bases spanning the gap.

V gene TRBV10-1 combines with J gene TRBJ2-4, with 7 nucleotides matching TRBD2. Germline lookup yields CDR1 WNHNN and CDR2 SYGVQD (reference sequence). After removal of 0 bases from V and 3 bases from J, the junction contained 2 bases not matched to a gene. The CDR3 spans 15 residues. In DNA form, the CDR3 reads TGCGCCAGCAGTGAGTCGGGGGAGGGCAAAAACATTCAGTACTTC. It translates to CASSESGEGKNIQYF.

This clone was found a few times. The gene calls are TRBV6-4 and TRBJ2-1, with 8 nucleotides matching TRBD1. The length of the CDR3 is 14 residues. V was pared by 2 bases and J by 9 bases, with 6 bases of the junction left unmatched. Germline V lookup: CDR1 MRHNA, CDR2 SNTAGT. The CDR3 DNA sequence: TGTGCCAGCAGTGACGGGAACAGGGGGACTGAGCAGTTCTTC. Translated: CASSDGNRGTEQFF.

The chain has TRBV2 and TRBJ2-7; tentatively, D is TRBD1 or TRBD2 (5 bases each). The V gene's germline CDR1 is SNHLY and CDR2 FYNNEI. The CDR3 is made up of 13 amino acids. Trimming took 5 bases from V and 2 from J, leaving 10 bases between them. The chain's CDR3 is CASSNRGPYEQYF. DNA of the CDR3: TGTGCCAGCAGTAACCGGGGCCCCTACGAGCAGTACTTC.

This clone has a single count. The chain has TRBV19 and TRBJ2-7; 9 bases are a match to TRBD2. The V segment lost 6 bases and the J segment 3 bases; nucleotides outside the gene matches: 3. The germline gives CDR1 LNHDA, CDR2 SQIVND (reference sequence). The CDR3 runs 13 residues. For the CDR3, the DNA is TGTGCCAGTAGAAGTAGCGGGGGCTACGAGCAGTACTTC. Residues: CASRSSGGYEQYF.

The chain recombines TRBV2 with TRBJ1-4; D remains unclear. The V end lost 5 bases, the J end lost 8 bases, and 12 bases lay between the germline ends. The CDR3 is made up of 13 amino acids. From germline, CDR1 is SNHLY and CDR2 FYNNEI. The CDR3 DNA reads as TGTGCCAGCAGTTCGAGTCAGGAAGAAAAACTGTTTTTT. Amino acids: CASSSSQEEKLFF.

The chain recombines TRBV19 with TRBJ1-3; D is unclear. CDR3 length: 20 residues. Germline V gene data show CDR1 as LNHDA and CDR2 as SQIVND (reference sequence). V shed 5 bases and J shed 4 bases, with 30 bases lying between them. The CDR3 is CASSHLGSPTRRAPGNTIYF. The CDR3 bases are TGTGCCAGTAGTCATTTAGGCTCGCCTACCCGCCGGGCTCCGGGAAACACCATATATTTT.

This clone was found a few times. This chain uses TRBV28 with TRBJ2-1; D may be TRBD1 (6 bases). This CDR3 has 14 amino acids. Germline V gene data show CDR1 as MDHEN and CDR2 as SYDVKM. Deletions cut 3 bases from V and 10 bases from J, with 16 bases between. Here the CDR3 reads CASSFIDRSGEQFF. CDR3 in DNA: TGTGCCAGCAGTTTTATCGACAGGTCGGGCGAGCAGTTCTTC.

The chain employs TRBV6-5 and TRBJ2-7; TRBD1 is a possible D gene (6 bases). The germline V and J ends were trimmed by 6 bases and 7 bases, with 13 bases remaining between them. The germline CDR1 and CDR2 sequences are MNHEY and SVGAGI. The CDR3 length is 12 residues. CDR3 nucleotides: TGTGCCAGCAGACAACAGGGTGGAGAGCAGTACTTC. Protein: CASRQQGGEQYF.

This sequence joins TRBV18 and TRBJ1-5, with a weak D call TRBD1 (6 bases). Germline V gene data show CDR1 as KGHSH and CDR2 as LQKENI. This CDR3 is built from 16 residues. V lost 3 bases and J 0 bases, leaving 12 bases between the germline ends. The CDR3 is CASSPDSLYSNQPQHF. CDR3 nucleotides: TGTGCCAGCTCACCGGACAGCCTGTATAGCAATCAGCCCCAGCATTTT.